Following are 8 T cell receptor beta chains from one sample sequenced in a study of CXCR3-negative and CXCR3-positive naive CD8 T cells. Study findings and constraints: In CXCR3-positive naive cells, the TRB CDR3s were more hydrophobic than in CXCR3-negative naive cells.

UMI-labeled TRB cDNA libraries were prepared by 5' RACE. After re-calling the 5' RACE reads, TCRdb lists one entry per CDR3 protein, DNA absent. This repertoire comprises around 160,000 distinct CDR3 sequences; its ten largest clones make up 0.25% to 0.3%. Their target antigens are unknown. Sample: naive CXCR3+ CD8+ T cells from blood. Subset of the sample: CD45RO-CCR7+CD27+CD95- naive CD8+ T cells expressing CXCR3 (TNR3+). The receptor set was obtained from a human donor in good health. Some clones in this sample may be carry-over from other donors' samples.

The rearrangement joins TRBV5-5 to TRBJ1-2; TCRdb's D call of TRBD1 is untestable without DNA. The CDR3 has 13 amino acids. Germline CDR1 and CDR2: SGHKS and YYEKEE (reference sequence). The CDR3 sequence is CASKGGSIRGYTF. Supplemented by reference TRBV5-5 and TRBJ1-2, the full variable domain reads DAGVTQSPTHLIKTRGQQVTLRCSPISGHKSVSWYQQVLGQGPQFIFQYYEKEERGRGNFPDRFSARQFPNYSSELNVNALLLGDSALYLCASKGGSIRGYTFGSGTRLTVV.

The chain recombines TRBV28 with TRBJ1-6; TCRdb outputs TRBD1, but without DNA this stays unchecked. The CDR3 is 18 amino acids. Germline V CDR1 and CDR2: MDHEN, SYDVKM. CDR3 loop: CASSFPATGSNYNSPLHF.

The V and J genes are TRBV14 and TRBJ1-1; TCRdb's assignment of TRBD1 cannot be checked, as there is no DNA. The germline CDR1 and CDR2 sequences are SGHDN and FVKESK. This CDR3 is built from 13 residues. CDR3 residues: CASAMGGETEAFF.

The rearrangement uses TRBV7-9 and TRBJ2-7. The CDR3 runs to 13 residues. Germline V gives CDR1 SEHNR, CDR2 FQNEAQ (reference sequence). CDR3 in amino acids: CASSLAASYEQYF.

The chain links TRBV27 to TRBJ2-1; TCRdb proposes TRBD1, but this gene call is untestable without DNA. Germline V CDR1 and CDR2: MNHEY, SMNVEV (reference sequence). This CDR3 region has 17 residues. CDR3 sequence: CASSSSALTGWYNEQFF.

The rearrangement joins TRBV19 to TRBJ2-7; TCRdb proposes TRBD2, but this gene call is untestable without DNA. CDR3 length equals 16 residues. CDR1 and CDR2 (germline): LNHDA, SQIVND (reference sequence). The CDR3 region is CASSTSDFTGTYEQYF.

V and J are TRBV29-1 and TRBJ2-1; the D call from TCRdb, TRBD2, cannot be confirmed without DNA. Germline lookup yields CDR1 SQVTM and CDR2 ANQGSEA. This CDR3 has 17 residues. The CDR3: CSVGGLLAQAIYNEQFF.

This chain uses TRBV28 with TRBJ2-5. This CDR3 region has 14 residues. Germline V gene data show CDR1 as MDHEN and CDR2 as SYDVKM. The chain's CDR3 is CASSPRRFAETQYF. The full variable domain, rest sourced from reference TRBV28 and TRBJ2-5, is DVKVTQSSRYLVKRTGEKVFLECVQDMDHENMFWYRQDPGLGLRLIYFSYDVKMKEKGDIPEGYSVSREKKERFSLILESASTNQTSMYLCASSPRRFAETQYFGPGTRLLVL.